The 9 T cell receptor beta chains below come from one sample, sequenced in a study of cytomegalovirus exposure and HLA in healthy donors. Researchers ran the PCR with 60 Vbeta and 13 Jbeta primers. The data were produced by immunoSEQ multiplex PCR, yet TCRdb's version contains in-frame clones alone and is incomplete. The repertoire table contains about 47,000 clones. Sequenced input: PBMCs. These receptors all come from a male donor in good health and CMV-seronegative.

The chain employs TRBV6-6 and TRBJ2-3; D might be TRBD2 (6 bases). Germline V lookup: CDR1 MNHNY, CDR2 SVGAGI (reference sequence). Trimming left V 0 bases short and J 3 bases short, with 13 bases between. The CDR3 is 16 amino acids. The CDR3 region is CASSYSKGGITDTQYF. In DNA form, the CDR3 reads TGTGCCAGCAGTTACTCGAAAGGCGGGATAACAGATACGCAGTATTTT.

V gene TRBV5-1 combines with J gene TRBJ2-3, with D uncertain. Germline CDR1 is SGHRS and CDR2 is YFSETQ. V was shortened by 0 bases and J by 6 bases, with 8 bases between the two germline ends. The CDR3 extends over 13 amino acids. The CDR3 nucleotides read TGCGCCAGCAGCTTGGACTACTCCGATACGCAGTATTTT. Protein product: CASSLDYSDTQYF. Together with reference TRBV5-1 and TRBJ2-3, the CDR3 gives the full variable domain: KAGVTQTPRYLIKTRGQQVTLSCSPISGHRSVSWYQQTPGQGLQFLFEYFSETQRNKGNFPGRFSGRQFSNSRSEMNVSTLELGDSALYLCASSLDYSDTQYFGPGTRLTVL.

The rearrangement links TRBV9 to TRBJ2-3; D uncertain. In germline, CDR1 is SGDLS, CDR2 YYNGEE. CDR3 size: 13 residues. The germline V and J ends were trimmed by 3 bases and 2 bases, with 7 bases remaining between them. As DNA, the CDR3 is TGTGCCAGCAGCGGCGTGCCCACAGATACGCAGTATTTT. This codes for CASSGVPTDTQYF.

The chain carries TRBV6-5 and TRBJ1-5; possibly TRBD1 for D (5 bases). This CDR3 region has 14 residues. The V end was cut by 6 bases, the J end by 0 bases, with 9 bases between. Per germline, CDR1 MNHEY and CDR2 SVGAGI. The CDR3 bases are TGTGCCAGCAGCCCAGGGAATAGCAATCAGCCCCAGCATTTT. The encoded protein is CASSPGNSNQPQHF.

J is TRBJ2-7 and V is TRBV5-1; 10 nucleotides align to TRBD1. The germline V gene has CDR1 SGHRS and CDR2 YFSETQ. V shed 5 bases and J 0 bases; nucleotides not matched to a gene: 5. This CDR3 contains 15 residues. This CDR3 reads CASRPGQGVSYEQYF. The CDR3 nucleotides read TGCGCCAGCAGGCCCGGACAGGGGGTCTCCTACGAGCAGTACTTC.

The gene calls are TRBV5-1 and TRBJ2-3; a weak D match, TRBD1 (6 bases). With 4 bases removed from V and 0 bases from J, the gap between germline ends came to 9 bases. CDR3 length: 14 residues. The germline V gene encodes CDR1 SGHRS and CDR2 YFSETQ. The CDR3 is CASSLDSSTDTQYF. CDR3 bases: TGCGCCAGCAGCCTGGACAGTAGCACAGATACGCAGTATTTT.

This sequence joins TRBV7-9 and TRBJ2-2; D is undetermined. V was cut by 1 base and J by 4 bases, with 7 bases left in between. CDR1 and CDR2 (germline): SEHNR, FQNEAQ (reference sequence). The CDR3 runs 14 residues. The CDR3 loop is CASSLGGVTGELFF. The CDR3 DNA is TGTGCCAGCAGCTTAGGAGGCGTCACCGGGGAGCTGTTTTTT.

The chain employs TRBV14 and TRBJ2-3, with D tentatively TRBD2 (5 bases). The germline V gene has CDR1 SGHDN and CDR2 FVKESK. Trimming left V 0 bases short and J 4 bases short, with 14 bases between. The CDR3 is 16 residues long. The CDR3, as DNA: TGTGCCAGCAGCCAAGATCGAGGGCTCCCTGCAGATACGCAGTATTTT. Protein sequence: CASSQDRGLPADTQYF.

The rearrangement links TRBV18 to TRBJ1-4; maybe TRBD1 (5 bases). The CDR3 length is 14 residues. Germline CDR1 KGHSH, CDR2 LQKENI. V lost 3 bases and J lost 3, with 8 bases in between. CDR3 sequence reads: CASSPREANEKLFF. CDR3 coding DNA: TGTGCCAGCTCACCCAGGGAGGCTAATGAAAAACTGTTTTTT.